Below, 2 T cell receptor beta chains from the same sample are listed, as sequenced in a study of blood T cell repertoires in COVID-19. The table came from immunoSEQ multiplex PCR; TCRdb's copy has only in-frame clones and leaves some out. Counted here are 150,000 to 200,000 clones, around 85% occurring once; the ten biggest clones make up about 13%. Sequenced input: peripheral blood. Source of these receptors: a man aged 50-59 years who had recovered from COVID-19.

This chain connects TRBV5-1 to TRBJ1-2; a possible D gene is TRBD1 (6 bases). The CDR3 consists of 15 residues. CDR1 SGHRS and CDR2 YFSETQ come from the germline V gene. Trimming cost V 4 bases and J 2 bases, with 15 bases left between them. The CDR3 here is CASSNKQGGNYGYTF. The CDR3 bases are TGCGCCAGCAGCAACAAACAGGGTGGGAACTATGGCTACACCTTC.

This clone was detected only a few times. V usage is TRBV10-1 and J usage is TRBJ2-7; 9 bases map to TRBD2. Germline trimming cut 2 bases from V and 7 bases from J; bases unmatched to any gene: 6. This CDR3 is 14 amino acids long. Germline V gives CDR1 WNHNN, CDR2 SYGVQD (reference sequence). The CDR3 loop is CASSERAGGKEQYF. The CDR3 DNA sequence: TGCGCCAGCAGTGAGAGAGCGGGAGGAAAAGAGCAGTACTTC.